The next 17 T cell receptor beta chains were all read from a single sample in a study of tissue T cells after allogeneic stem cell transplantation. The time point denotes: mouse harvest day 14 after allogeneic transplant. Tail vein injection delivered 10^7 T-cell-depleted bone marrow cells and 10^6 splenic CD5+ T cells. The method was immunoSEQ multiplex PCR; TCRdb's version includes in-frame clones alone and lacks a portion of them. The sample shows around 2,000 clones, about half of them seen only once. Sequenced input: lymph node tissue. Receptor source: a female BALB/c mouse given C57BL/6 T cells with graft-versus-host disease after an allogeneic hematopoietic cell transplant.

Notes on this clone: Mouse germline and gene names are used. The missing CDR3 end, 1 residue past where the read stops, is filled in from the germline J gene. The chain employs TRBV23 and TRBJ1-2; the D call in the table, TRBD1, was not verified against the DNA. From germline, CDR1 is KGHTA and CDR2 FQNQQP. The CDR3 has 13 residues. CDR3 bases read: TGCTCCAGCAGTCGGGACAGAAACTCCGACTACACC. It is translated as CSSSRDRNSDYT. The complete CDR3 reads CSSSRDRNSDYTF.

Points on this clone: Gene names and germline match the mouse. The CDR3 is cut off 1 residue early in the read; its end comes from the germline J gene. V and J are TRBV13-2 and TRBJ2-5; D not certain. Trimming cost V 1 base and J 0 bases, with 6 bases left between them. Germline V gene data show CDR1 as NNHNN and CDR2 as SYGAGS (reference sequence). The CDR3 loop spans 14 amino acids. CDR3 bases read: TGTGCCAGCGGTGATAGAGGGAACCAAGACACCCAGTAC. Amino acids: CASGDRGNQDTQY. The full-length CDR3 reads as CASGDRGNQDTQYF.

As for this clone: Mouse germline and gene names are used. The CDR3 end is not reached by the read, which stops 1 residue before it; the germline J gene fills it in. The V and J genes are TRBV13-2 and TRBJ2-7, with 10 nucleotides matching TRBD2. CDR1 NNHNN and CDR2 SYGAGS come from the germline V gene (reference sequence). V lost 3 bases and J lost 4; bases outside the gene matches: 1. This CDR3 is 13 amino acids long. The CDR3 is CASGGTGGYEQYF. The CDR3 DNA, read in part, is TGTGCCAGCGGTGGGACTGGGGGTTATGAACAGTAC.

About this clone itself: Mouse gene names and germline throughout. The sequenced fragment ends 1 residue before the CDR3 boundary, so the rest is inferred from the germline J gene. The chain couples TRBV16 to TRBJ1-1, with TRBD1 as a possible D gene (5 bases). Germline lookup yields CDR1 SGHSA and CDR2 FRNQAP. The CDR3 length is 14 residues. The germline V and J ends were trimmed by 0 bases and 1 base, with 6 bases remaining between them. The CDR3 protein is CASSLEGGNTEVFF. Partial CDR3 DNA: TGTGCAAGCAGCTTAGAGGGGGGAAACACAGAAGTCTTC.

This clone is medium-sized (0.01 to 0.1%) in the sample. Each gene name is a mouse one. The CDR3 end falls 1 residue outside the read, so it is completed with the germline J gene. The chain joins TRBV15 to TRBJ2-1; D remains ambiguous. V was cut by 1 base and J by 7 bases, with 8 bases left in between. CDR1 and CDR2 (germline): SGHND, FRSKSL. The CDR3 spans 13 residues. CDR3 DNA, as far as it was read: TGTGCCAGCAGTTTAGGGGGAGGGGCTGAGCAGTTC. Amino acids: CASSLGGGAEQF. From start to end, the CDR3 is CASSLGGGAEQFF. The full variable domain, completed using reference TRBV15 and TRBJ2-1, is DAGVTQTPRHEVAEKGQTIILKCEPVSGHNDLFWYRQTKIQGLELLSYFRSKSLMEDGGAFKDRFKAEMLNSSFSTLKIQPTEPKDSAVYLCASSLGGGAEQFFGPGTRLTVL.

This clone was observed a few times. Each gene name is a mouse one. The CDR3 goes on 1 residue after the read ends, and that part is filled in from the germline J gene. The chain is built from TRBV15 and TRBJ2-7; 10 nucleotides align to TRBD2. CDR1 is SGHND, CDR2 FRSKSL, per germline. The CDR3 has 13 residues. Germline trimming cut 6 bases from V and 7 bases from J; bases unmatched to any gene: 6. CDR3 protein: CASSPTGGQEQYF. The CDR3 bases that were read are TGTGCCAGCAGCCCGACTGGGGGGCAAGAACAGTAC.

In the case of this clone: The listed genes are named as in mouse. The read terminates 1 residue before the CDR3 end, so the remaining end is supplied by the germline J gene. The chain is built from TRBV20 and TRBJ1-1; D might be TRBD1 (6 bases). The germline CDR1 and CDR2 sequences are GFQATS and STVNSAI. V lost 5 bases, J lost 1 base, and 11 bases lay in between. This CDR3 comprises 13 residues. The CDR3 sequence is CGASGTRNTEVFF. CDR3 DNA, as far as it was read: TGTGGTGCTTCCGGGACAAGAAACACAGAAGTCTTC.

Details on this clone: Germline and genes here are mouse. The read comes to an end 1 residue before the CDR3 does, leaving the germline J gene to fill in the end. The genes are TRBV14 and TRBJ1-4, with TRBD1 identical over 9 bases. V lost 2 bases, J lost 0 bases, and 11 bases stayed unmatched. CDR1 is SGHDT and CDR2 is FRDEAV in the germline V gene. This CDR3 is built from 19 residues. The CDR3 protein is CASSLSRDREGISNERLFF. The CDR3 bases that were read are TGTGCCAGCAGTTTGTCCCGGGACAGGGAGGGAATTTCCAACGAAAGATTATTT. The full variable domain, its missing parts supplied by reference TRBV14 and TRBJ1-4, is EAGVTQSPRYAVLQEGQAVSFWCDPISGHDTLYWYQQPRDQGPQLLVYFRDEAVIDNSQLPSDRFSAVRPKGTNSTLKIQSAKQGDTATYLCASSLSRDREGISNERLFFGHGTKLSVL.

In the case of this clone: The gene names here belong to mouse. Read coverage stops 1 residue before the CDR3 terminus; the germline J gene supplies the remainder. The gene calls are TRBV14 and TRBJ2-2, with 9 nucleotides matching TRBD1. CDR1 and CDR2 from the germline V gene are SGHDT and FRDEAV. The ends lost 1 base at V and 2 bases at J; junction bases unmatched: 0. The CDR3 has 15 residues. The CDR3 is CASSFGTGNTGQLYF. CDR3 DNA, as far as it was read: TGTGCCAGCAGTTTCGGGACAGGGAACACCGGGCAGCTCTAC.

Turning to this clone: Each gene name is a mouse one. The read is 1 residue too short to cover the CDR3 end, so that end is filled in from the germline J gene. V gene TRBV26 combines with J gene TRBJ2-2, with D perhaps TRBD2 (6 bases). The CDR3 is made up of 16 amino acids. CDR1 and CDR2 (germline): KGHPV, FQNQEV (reference sequence). V was shortened by 3 bases and J by 0 bases, with 11 bases between the two germline ends. The CDR3 loop is CASSLPGLANTGQLYF. The CDR3 bases that were read are TGTGCCAGCAGTCTACCGGGACTAGCAAACACCGGGCAGCTCTAC. Looking up the rest from reference TRBV26 and TRBJ2-2 gives the full variable domain: NSKVIQTPRYLVKGQGQKAKMRCIPEKGHPVVFWYQQNKNNEFKFLINFQNQEVLQQIDMTEKRFSAECPSNSPCSLEIQSSEAGDSALYLCASSLPGLANTGQLYFGEGSKLTVL.

In this sample, this clone turned up a few times. The gene names given are mouse names. CDR3 residues: CSSRQTGPPSGNTLYF. Incomplete CDR3 DNA: TGCTCCAGCAGACAAACAGGGCCTCCTTCTGGAAATACGCTCTAT. The chain has TRBV23 and TRBJ1-3; the D call in the table, TRBD1, was not verified against the DNA. The read falls 1 residue short of the CDR3 end, and the missing part is taken from the germline J gene. The CDR3 spans 16 residues. The germline V gene encodes CDR1 KGHTA and CDR2 FQNQQP.

Details on this clone: Gene names denote mouse genes. The CDR3 end lies 1 residue beyond the end of the read and is filled in from the germline J gene. The V gene is TRBV24, the J gene TRBJ2-7; possibly TRBD2 for D (7 bases). CDR3 length: 16 residues. Trimming removed 0 bases at V and 7 bases at J, with 19 bases between. The germline CDR1 and CDR2 sequences are KGHTA and FRNEEI. The DNA read from the CDR3 is TGTGCCAGCAGTCTGTATAGGGTGTTCGGGGGGCTCGAACAGTAC. As protein: CASSLYRVFGGLEQY. The complete CDR3 protein is CASSLYRVFGGLEQYF.

Comments on this clone: The listed genes are named as in mouse. Coverage ceases 1 residue before the CDR3 finishes, and the germline J gene fills in the end. This chain joins TRBV13-2 and TRBJ2-7; TRBD1 matches 12 bases. CDR1 and CDR2 from the germline V gene are NNHNN and SYGAGS (reference sequence). Germline trimming cut 7 bases from V and 7 bases from J; bases unmatched to any gene: 3. This CDR3 spans 12 amino acids. The CDR3 sequence: CASRDRGQEQYF. The sequenced CDR3 bases are TGTGCCAGCAGGGACAGGGGGCAAGAACAGTAC.

The sample holds a few counts of this clone. Genes here carry mouse names. The read ends 1 residue early relative to the CDR3; the germline J gene fills the gap. J is TRBJ2-7 and V is TRBV13-1; either TRBD1 or TRBD2 may supply D (6 bases each). This CDR3 is built from 13 residues. Trimming stripped 3 bases from V and 0 bases from J, with 7 bases between. The germline V gene encodes CDR1 NSHNY and CDR2 SYGAGN. CDR3 loop: CASSGGLSYEQYF. The sequenced CDR3 bases are TGTGCCAGCAGTGGGGGGCTCTCCTATGAACAGTAC.

This clone was counted a few times. Genes here carry mouse names. The DNA ends 1 residue before the CDR3 does, and the rest of the CDR3 is filled in from the germline J gene. The chain combines TRBV12-2 with TRBJ1-2; the match to TRBD1 covers 9 bases. J gave up 2 bases and V 2 bases, and 5 bases lay outside the gene matches. CDR3 length: 15 residues. From germline, CDR1 is SGHLS and CDR2 HYDKME. The DNA read from the CDR3 is TGTGCCAGCTCTCCACACAGGGGGCGCAACTCCGACTACACC. The encoded protein is CASSPHRGRNSDYT. The entire CDR3 reads CASSPHRGRNSDYTF.

Details on this clone: The gene names here belong to mouse. Read sequence stops 1 residue before the CDR3 end, and the germline J gene provides the missing end. The rearrangement joins TRBV13-3 to TRBJ2-3; the match to TRBD1 covers 7 bases. Trimming at V came to 4 bases and at J to 0 bases, leaving 2 bases not matched to a gene. The CDR3 covers 14 residues. Germline V gene sequence: CDR1 NNHDY, CDR2 SYVADS. The CDR3 DNA, read in part, is TGTGCCAGCAGTCGGGACAGTAGTGCAGAAACGCTGTAT. It encodes CASSRDSSAETLY. The full CDR3 reads CASSRDSSAETLYF.

Turning to this clone: Gene names refer to mouse genes. Incomplete CDR3 DNA: TGTGCCAGCTCTCTCGTGGGGGGGCCTAGTGCAGAAACGCTGTAT. It specifies CASSLVGGPSAETLY. In full, the CDR3 reads CASSLVGGPSAETLYF. This chain connects TRBV12-1 to TRBJ2-3, with 9 bases identical to TRBD2. The CDR3 is cut off 1 residue early in the read; its end comes from the germline J gene. Germline lookup yields CDR1 SGHSN and CDR2 HYEKVE. The J segment lost 0 bases and the V segment lost 0 bases, leaving 3 bases of the junction unmatched. The CDR3 sequence is 16 residues long.